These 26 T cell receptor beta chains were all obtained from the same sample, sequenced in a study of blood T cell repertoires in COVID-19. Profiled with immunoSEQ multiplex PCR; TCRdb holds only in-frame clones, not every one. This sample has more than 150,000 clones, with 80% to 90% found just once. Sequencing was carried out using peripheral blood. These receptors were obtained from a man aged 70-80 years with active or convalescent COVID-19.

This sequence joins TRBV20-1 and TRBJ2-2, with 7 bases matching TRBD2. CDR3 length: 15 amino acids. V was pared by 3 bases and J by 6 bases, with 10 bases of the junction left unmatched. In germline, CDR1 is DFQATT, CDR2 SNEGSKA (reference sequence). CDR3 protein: CSASWGGAVAGELFF. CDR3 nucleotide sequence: TGCAGTGCTAGTTGGGGGGGAGCGGTGGCCGGGGAGCTGTTTTTT.

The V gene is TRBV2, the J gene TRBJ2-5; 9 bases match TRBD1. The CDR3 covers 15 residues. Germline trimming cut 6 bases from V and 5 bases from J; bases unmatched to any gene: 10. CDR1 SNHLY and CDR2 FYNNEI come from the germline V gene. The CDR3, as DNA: TGTGCCAGCAGGGCCGGGACAGGGTTACGGGAGACCCAGTACTTC. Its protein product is CASRAGTGLRETQYF.

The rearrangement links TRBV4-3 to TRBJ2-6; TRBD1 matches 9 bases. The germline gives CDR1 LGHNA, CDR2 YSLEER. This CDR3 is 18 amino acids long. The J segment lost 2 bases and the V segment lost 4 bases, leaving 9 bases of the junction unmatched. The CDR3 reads CASSPSGWTGAGANVLTF. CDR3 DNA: TGCGCCAGCAGCCCCTCGGGGTGGACAGGGGCTGGGGCCAACGTCCTGACTTTC.

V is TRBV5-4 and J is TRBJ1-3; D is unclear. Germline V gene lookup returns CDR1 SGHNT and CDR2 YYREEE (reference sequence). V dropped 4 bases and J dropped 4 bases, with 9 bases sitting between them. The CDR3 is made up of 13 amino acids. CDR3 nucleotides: TGTGCCAGCAGCCCTTCCGTGGGAAACACCATATATTTT. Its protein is CASSPSVGNTIYF.

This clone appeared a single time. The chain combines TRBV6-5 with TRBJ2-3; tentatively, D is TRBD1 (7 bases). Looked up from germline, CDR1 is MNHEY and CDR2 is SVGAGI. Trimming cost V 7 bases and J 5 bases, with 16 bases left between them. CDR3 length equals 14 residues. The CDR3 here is CASKTIRGEDTQYF. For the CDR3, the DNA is TGTGCCAGCAAGACAATCAGGGGGGAAGATACGCAGTATTTT.

For the CDR3, the DNA is TGTGCCAGCAGTTACTCGGCAGGCGTGAACACTGAAGCTTTCTTT. It codes for CASSYSAGVNTEAFF. J is TRBJ1-1 and V is TRBV6-6; the D is unclear. The V gene lost 0 bases and the J gene lost 0 bases, with 8 bases spanning the gap. This CDR3 is 15 amino acids long. CDR1 is MNHNY, CDR2 SVGAGI, per germline (reference sequence).

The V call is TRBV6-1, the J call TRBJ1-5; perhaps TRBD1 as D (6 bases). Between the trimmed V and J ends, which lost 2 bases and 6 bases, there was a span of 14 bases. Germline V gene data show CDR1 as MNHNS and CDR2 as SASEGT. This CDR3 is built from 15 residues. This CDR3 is CASSEQRGSGQPQHF. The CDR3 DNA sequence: TGTGCCAGCAGTGAACAAAGGGGGTCCGGTCAGCCCCAGCATTTT.

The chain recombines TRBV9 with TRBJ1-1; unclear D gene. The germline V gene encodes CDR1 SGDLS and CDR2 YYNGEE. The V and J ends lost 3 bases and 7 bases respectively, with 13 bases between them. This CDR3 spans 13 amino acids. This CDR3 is CASSGGSRGEAFF. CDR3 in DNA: TGTGCCAGCAGCGGAGGATCACGCGGTGAAGCTTTCTTT.

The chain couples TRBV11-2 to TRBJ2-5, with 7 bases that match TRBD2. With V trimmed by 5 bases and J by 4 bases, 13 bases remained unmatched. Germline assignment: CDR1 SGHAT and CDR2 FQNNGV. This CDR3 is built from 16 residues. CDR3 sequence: CASSLRASGWGETQYF. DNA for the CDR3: TGTGCCAGCAGCCTTCGAGCTAGCGGTTGGGGAGAGACCCAGTACTTC.

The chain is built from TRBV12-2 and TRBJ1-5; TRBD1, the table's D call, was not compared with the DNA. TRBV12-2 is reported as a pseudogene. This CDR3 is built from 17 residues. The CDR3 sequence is CASRLAPTSPSNQPQHF. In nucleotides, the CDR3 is TGTGCAAGTCGCTTAGCGCCGACATCACCTAGCAATCAGCCCCAGCATTTT.

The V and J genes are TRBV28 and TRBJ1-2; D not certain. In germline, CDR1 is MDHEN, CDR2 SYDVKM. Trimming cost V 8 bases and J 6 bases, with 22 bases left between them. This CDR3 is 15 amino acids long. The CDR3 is CASSRAHSGRDGYTF. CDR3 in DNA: TGTGCCAGCTCTCGGGCTCACAGTGGGAGGGATGGCTACACCTTC.

CDR3 sequence (DNA): TGCGCCAGCGCCATGGGACAGGGTTATGGAAACACCATATATTTT. This encodes CASAMGQGYGNTIYF. The chain has TRBV5-1 and TRBJ1-3; the match to TRBD1 covers 9 bases. Germline values: CDR1 SGHRS, CDR2 YFSETQ. The CDR3 totals 15 residues. J was trimmed by 3 bases and V by 7 bases; bases with no gene match: 8.

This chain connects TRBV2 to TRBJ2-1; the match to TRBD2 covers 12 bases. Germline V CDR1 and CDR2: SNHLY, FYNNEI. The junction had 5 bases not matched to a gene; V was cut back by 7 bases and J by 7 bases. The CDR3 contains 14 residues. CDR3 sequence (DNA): TGTGCCAGCATGACTAGCGGGAGTCAAAATGAGCAGTTCTTC. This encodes CASMTSGSQNEQFF.

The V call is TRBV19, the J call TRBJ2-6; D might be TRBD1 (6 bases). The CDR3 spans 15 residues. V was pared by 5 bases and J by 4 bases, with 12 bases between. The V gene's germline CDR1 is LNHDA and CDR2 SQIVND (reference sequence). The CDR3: CASSSQGWGANVLTF. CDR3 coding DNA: TGTGCCAGTAGTTCCCAGGGGTGGGGGGCCAACGTCCTGACTTTC.

The chain's CDR3 is CASRATDREVDGYTF. The DNA for the CDR3 is TGTGCCAGCAGAGCTACCGACAGGGAGGTCGATGGCTACACCTTC. The V gene is TRBV2, the J gene TRBJ1-2, with 7 positions matching TRBD1. CDR3 length equals 15 residues. After removal of 6 bases from V and 6 bases from J, the junction contained 13 bases not matched to a gene. In germline, CDR1 is SNHLY, CDR2 FYNNEI.

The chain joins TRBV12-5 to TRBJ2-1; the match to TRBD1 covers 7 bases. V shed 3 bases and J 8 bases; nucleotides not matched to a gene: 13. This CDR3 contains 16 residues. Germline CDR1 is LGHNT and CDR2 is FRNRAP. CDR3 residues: CASGFTGASSSHEQFF. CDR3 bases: TGTGCTAGTGGTTTTACAGGGGCATCTTCATCGCATGAGCAGTTCTTC.

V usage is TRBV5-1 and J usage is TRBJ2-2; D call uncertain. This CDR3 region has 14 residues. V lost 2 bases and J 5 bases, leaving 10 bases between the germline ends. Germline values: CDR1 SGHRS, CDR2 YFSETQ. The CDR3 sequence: CASSLASLTGELFF. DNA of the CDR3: TGCGCCAGCAGCTTAGCTAGTCTGACCGGGGAGCTGTTTTTT.

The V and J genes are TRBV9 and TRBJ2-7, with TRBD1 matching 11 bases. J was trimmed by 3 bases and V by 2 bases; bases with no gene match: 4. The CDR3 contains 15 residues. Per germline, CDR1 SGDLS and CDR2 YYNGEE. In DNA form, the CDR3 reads TGTGCCAGCAGCGTGTCCGGGACAGGGGGCTACGAGCAGTACTTC. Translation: CASSVSGTGGYEQYF. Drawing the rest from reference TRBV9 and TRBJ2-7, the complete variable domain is DSGVTQTPKHLITATGQRVTLRCSPRSGDLSVYWYQQSLDQGLQFLIQYYNGEERAKGNILERFSAQQFPDLHSELNLSSLELGDSALYFCASSVSGTGGYEQYFGPGTRLTVT.

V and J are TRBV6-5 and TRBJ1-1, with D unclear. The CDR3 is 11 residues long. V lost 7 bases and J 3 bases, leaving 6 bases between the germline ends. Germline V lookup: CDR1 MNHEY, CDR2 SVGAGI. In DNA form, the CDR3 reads TGTGCCAGCAAGAGGGACACTGAAGCTTTCTTT. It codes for CASKRDTEAFF.

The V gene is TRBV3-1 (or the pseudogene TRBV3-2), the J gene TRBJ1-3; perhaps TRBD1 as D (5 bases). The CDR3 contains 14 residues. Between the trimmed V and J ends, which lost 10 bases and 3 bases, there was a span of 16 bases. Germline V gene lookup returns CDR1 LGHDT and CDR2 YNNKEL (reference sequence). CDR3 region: CATTHQGDGNTIYF. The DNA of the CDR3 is TGTGCCACCACCCACCAGGGTGATGGAAACACCATATATTTT.

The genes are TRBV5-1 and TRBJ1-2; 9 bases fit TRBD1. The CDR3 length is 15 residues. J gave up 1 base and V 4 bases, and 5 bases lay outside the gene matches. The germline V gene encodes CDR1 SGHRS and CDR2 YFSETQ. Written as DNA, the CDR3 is TGCGCCAGCAGCGAGGGGACAGGGCGTAACTATGGCTACACCTTC. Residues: CASSEGTGRNYGYTF.

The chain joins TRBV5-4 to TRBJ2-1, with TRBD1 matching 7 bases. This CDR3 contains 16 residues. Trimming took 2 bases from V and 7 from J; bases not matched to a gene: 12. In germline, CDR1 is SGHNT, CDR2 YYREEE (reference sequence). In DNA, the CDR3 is TGTGCCAGCAGCTTTGGGGGACAGAGGATTAGGAATGAGCAGTTCTTC. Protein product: CASSFGGQRIRNEQFF.

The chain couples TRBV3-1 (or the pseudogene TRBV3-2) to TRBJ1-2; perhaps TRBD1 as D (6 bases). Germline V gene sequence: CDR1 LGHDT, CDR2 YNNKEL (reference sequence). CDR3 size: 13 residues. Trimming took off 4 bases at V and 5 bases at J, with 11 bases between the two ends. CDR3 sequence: CASSPGTSYGYTF. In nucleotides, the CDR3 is TGTGCCAGCAGCCCCGGGACAAGTTATGGCTACACCTTC.

The CDR3 nucleotides read TGTGCCATCAGTGAGCCGGGGACAGGGATTCAGCCCCAGCATTTT. It yields the protein CAISEPGTGIQPQHF. V usage is TRBV10-3 and J usage is TRBJ1-5; 9 nucleotides align to TRBD1. The CDR3 is 15 amino acids. Germline CDR1 is ENHRY and CDR2 is SYGVKD. Losses at the gene ends were 2 bases for V and 6 bases for J; bases not matched to a gene: 5.

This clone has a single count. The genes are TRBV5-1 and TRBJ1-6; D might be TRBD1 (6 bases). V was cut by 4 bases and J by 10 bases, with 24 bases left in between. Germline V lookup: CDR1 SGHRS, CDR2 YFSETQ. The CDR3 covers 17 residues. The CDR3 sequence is CASSADSGLLGISPLHF. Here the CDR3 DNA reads TGCGCCAGCAGCGCGGACAGTGGTTTGTTGGGAATCTCACCCCTCCACTTT.

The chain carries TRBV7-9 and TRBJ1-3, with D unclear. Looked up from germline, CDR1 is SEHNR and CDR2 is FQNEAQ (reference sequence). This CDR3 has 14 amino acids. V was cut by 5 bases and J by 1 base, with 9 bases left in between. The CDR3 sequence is CASSPTWSGNTIYF. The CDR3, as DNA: TGTGCCAGCAGCCCTACTTGGTCTGGAAACACCATATATTTT.